The 23 T cell receptor beta chains reported below all come from one sample, sequenced in a study of beta chain features in type 1 diabetes. Investigators reverse transcribed all isolated RNA, so they sequenced expressed TCRB transcripts. Assay used: immunoSEQ multiplex PCR; TCRdb lists only in-frame clones, some missing. The data show around 250,000 clones, about 23% seen once. The antigens these receptors bind are not known. Study observations and caveats: Across all four CD4+ subsets, people with type 1 diabetes showed modestly shorter TCRB CDR3s.

The sample comprised naive CD4+ T cells from blood. The receptors were gathered from a woman in her thirties with type 1 diabetes.

The chain joins TRBV5-6 to TRBJ2-1, with a tentative D call TRBD2 (5 bases). V shed 1 base and J shed 2 bases, with 10 bases lying between them. This CDR3 region has 15 residues. In germline, CDR1 is SGHDT, CDR2 YYEEEE. The CDR3 DNA reads TGTGCCAGCAGCTTGCGAGCGGAGGCCTACAATGAGCAGTTCTTC. Translated: CASSLRAEAYNEQFF. The full variable domain, with the rest looked up from reference TRBV5-6 and TRBJ2-1, is DAGVTQSPTHLIKTRGQQVTLRCSPKSGHDTVSWYQQALGQGPQFIFQYYEEEERQRGNFPDRFSGHQFPNYSSELNVNALLLGDSALYLCASSLRAEAYNEQFFGPGTRLTVL.

This chain uses TRBV18 with TRBJ2-7; the D gene is possibly TRBD2 (6 bases). Germline V gives CDR1 KGHSH, CDR2 LQKENI. The CDR3 is 14 residues long. V gave up 3 bases and J gave up 3 bases, with 12 bases separating them. The CDR3 sequence: CASSPGTGNYEQYF. Written as DNA, the CDR3 is TGTGCCAGCTCACCCGGGACTGGGAACTACGAGCAGTACTTC.

This clone was seen a handful of times. V is TRBV30 and J is TRBJ2-7; the D gene is possibly TRBD2 (5 bases). CDR1 is GTSNPN, CDR2 SVGIG, per germline (reference sequence). CDR3 length equals 12 residues. Trimming took 2 bases from V and 7 from J, leaving 12 bases between them. The CDR3 region is CAWSRGSGEQYF. CDR3 nucleotide sequence: TGTGCCTGGAGTCGTGGGTCGGGAGAGCAGTACTTC.

This clone was observed a handful of times. The CDR3 nucleotides read TGTGCCAGCTCACCCTTGACGGGGAACTACGAGCAGTACTTC. This translates into CASSPLTGNYEQYF. The rearrangement joins TRBV18 to TRBJ2-7, with a tentative D call TRBD2 (5 bases). The CDR3 length is 14 residues. The V end lost 3 bases, the J end lost 3 bases, and 12 bases lay between the germline ends. CDR1 and CDR2 (germline): KGHSH, LQKENI.

The rearrangement uses TRBV7-8 and TRBJ2-7; 8 bases are a match to TRBD2. Germline loops: CDR1 SGHVS, CDR2 FQNEAQ. The CDR3 is 17 amino acids. V shed 0 bases, J shed 4 bases, and the junction held 11 bases outside the gene matches. This CDR3 is CASSLAITSGLPYEQYF. CDR3 DNA sequence: TGTGCCAGCAGCTTAGCTATTACTAGCGGATTACCTTACGAGCAGTACTTC.

This rearrangement joins TRBV25-1 to TRBJ1-4, with D uncertain. In germline, CDR1 is MGHDK, CDR2 SYGVNS. The V gene lost 6 bases and the J gene lost 7 bases, with 15 bases spanning the gap. The CDR3 loop spans 14 amino acids. CDR3 residues: CASRSPISSEKLFF. CDR3 sequence (DNA): TGTGCCAGCAGGAGCCCGATATCGAGTGAAAAACTGTTTTTT.

V usage is TRBV29-1 and J usage is TRBJ2-5; D uncertain. Between the trimmed V and J ends, which lost 4 bases and 0 bases, there was a span of 9 bases. CDR1 is SQVTM, CDR2 ANQGSEA, per germline. The CDR3 totals 13 residues. CDR3 nucleotides: TGCAGCGTTGTTATGGCAAACCAAGAGACCCAGTACTTC. Its translation is CSVVMANQETQYF.

This clone was seen more than once but under ten times. This sequence joins TRBV25-1 and TRBJ2-1, with a possible D match to TRBD1 (6 bases). Per germline, CDR1 MGHDK and CDR2 SYGVNS. The CDR3 runs 13 residues. Deletions cut 9 bases from V and 3 bases from J, with 12 bases between. The CDR3 coding sequence is TGTGCCAGTACACAGGGAGTCTACAATGAGCAGTTCTTC. This sequence encodes CASTQGVYNEQFF.

This clone was found a few times. The chain uses TRBV30 and TRBJ2-1; no reliable D call. Germline assignment: CDR1 GTSNPN and CDR2 SVGIG (reference sequence). This CDR3 comprises 14 residues. Trimming cost V 4 bases and J 7 bases, with 17 bases left between them. This CDR3 reads CAWTQTRPDNEQFF. CDR3 nucleotide sequence: TGTGCCTGGACCCAAACGCGGCCCGATAATGAGCAGTTCTTC.

The chain links TRBV27 to TRBJ1-2; D unresolved. The CDR3 is 13 residues long. The V end was cut by 3 bases, the J end by 7 bases, with 12 bases between. Per the germline V gene, CDR1 is MNHEY and CDR2 is SMNVEV (reference sequence). The CDR3 coding sequence is TGTGCCAGCAGTTTCCTCAGTTCGTCTGGCTACACCTTC. Amino acids: CASSFLSSSGYTF.

This rearrangement joins TRBV7-2 to TRBJ2-5; 8 bases align to TRBD1. V trimming: 5 bases; J trimming: 5 bases; junction bases outside the gene matches: 4. CDR3 size: 13 residues. Germline-derived CDR1 and CDR2 are SGHTA and FQGNSA. The CDR3 here is CASSLDREETQYF. Written as DNA, the CDR3 is TGTGCCAGCAGCCTGGACAGGGAGGAGACCCAGTACTTC.

The chain joins TRBV18 to TRBJ2-2; the match to TRBD2 covers 12 bases. The CDR3 contains 19 residues. Germline trimming cut 6 bases from V and 0 bases from J; bases unmatched to any gene: 11. Germline V gives CDR1 KGHSH, CDR2 LQKENI. CDR3 DNA: TGTGCCAGCTCGTCCCTAACTAGCGGGAGGTTGGCGAACACCGGGGAGCTGTTTTTT. It specifies CASSSLTSGRLANTGELFF.

This clone showed up just a few times. J is TRBJ2-1 and V is TRBV29-1; maybe TRBD1 (6 bases). The CDR3 sequence is 14 residues long. The germline gives CDR1 SQVTM, CDR2 ANQGSEA. V was shortened by 3 bases and J by 7 bases, with 16 bases between the two germline ends. The CDR3 region has the DNA TGCAGCGTTGATCGACAGGTAGCTTGGAATGAGCAGTTCTTC. This gives the protein CSVDRQVAWNEQFF.

J is TRBJ2-7 and V is TRBV19; tentatively, D is TRBD1 (6 bases). Germline V lookup: CDR1 LNHDA, CDR2 SQIVND (reference sequence). This CDR3 comprises 16 residues. The germline V and J ends were trimmed by 4 bases and 1 base, with 17 bases remaining between them. In nucleotides, the CDR3 is TGTGCCAGTAGTAGCCGGCGGTGGCAGGGGTCCTACGAGCAGTACTTC. The encoded protein is CASSSRRWQGSYEQYF. The full variable domain, its missing parts supplied by reference TRBV19 and TRBJ2-7, is DGGITQSPKYLFRKEGQNVTLSCEQNLNHDAMYWYRQDPGQGLRLIYYSQIVNDFQKGDIAEGYSVSREKKESFPLTVTSAQKNPTAFYLCASSSRRWQGSYEQYFGPGTRLTVT.

The chain uses TRBV28 and TRBJ2-7; 11 nucleotides align to TRBD2. The CDR3 length is 15 residues. Germline trimming cut 5 bases from V and 4 bases from J; bases unmatched to any gene: 7. Germline assignment: CDR1 MDHEN and CDR2 SYDVKM. For the CDR3, the DNA is TGTGCCAGCAGTGATAGCGGGAGGGCCTCTTACGAGCAGTACTTC. This codes for CASSDSGRASYEQYF.

This clone occurred a few times. The genes are TRBV30 and TRBJ2-7; 11 positions match TRBD2. V dropped 2 bases and J dropped 0; count of bases not matched to a gene: 9. Per germline, CDR1 GTSNPN and CDR2 SVGIG (reference sequence). This CDR3 has 17 amino acids. CDR3 residues: CAWSSRLAGSLSYEQYF. The DNA for the CDR3 is TGTGCCTGGAGTTCGAGACTAGCGGGATCCCTCTCCTACGAGCAGTACTTC.

This clone was recorded a few times. V is TRBV7-6 and J is TRBJ1-1; D is uncertain. Trimming pared 0 bases from V and 11 bases from J, leaving 13 bases between. The CDR3 runs to 13 residues. Germline loops: CDR1 SGHVS, CDR2 FNYEAQ. The CDR3 bases are TGTGCCAGCAGCTTAGCGACGAGCGCGGGGGCTTTCTTT. Its translation: CASSLATSAGAFF.

The chain joins TRBV5-1 to TRBJ2-5, with 7 bases that match TRBD1. The length of the CDR3 is 15 residues. The germline CDR1 and CDR2 sequences are SGHRS and YFSETQ. V trimming: 3 bases; J trimming: 1 base; junction bases outside the gene matches: 6. CDR3 coding DNA: TGCGCCAGCAGCTCCAGGGGACAGCTCCAAGAGACCCAGTACTTC. This translates into CASSSRGQLQETQYF.

The rearrangement joins TRBV30 to TRBJ2-7, with a weak D call TRBD1 (6 bases). Germline V gene lookup returns CDR1 GTSNPN and CDR2 SVGIG (reference sequence). Trimming removed 4 bases at V and 4 bases at J, with 14 bases between. The CDR3 totals 13 residues. The CDR3 DNA sequence: TGTGCCTGGAAAGCGGACAGACCGTACGAGCAGTACTTC. Translation: CAWKADRPYEQYF.

The chain combines TRBV18 with TRBJ2-1; 9 bases line up with TRBD2. The J segment lost 9 bases and the V segment lost 6 bases, leaving 12 bases of the junction unmatched. Germline CDR1 reads KGHSH; CDR2 reads LQKENI. This CDR3 contains 15 residues. The CDR3 here is CASSQEGVAGVEQFF. The DNA of the CDR3 is TGTGCCAGCTCCCAAGAGGGGGTAGCGGGAGTTGAGCAGTTCTTC.

V gene TRBV11-2 combines with J gene TRBJ1-5; possible D gene TRBD1, 5 bases. Germline V gene lookup returns CDR1 SGHAT and CDR2 FQNNGV. This CDR3 is 17 amino acids long. The V end was cut by 6 bases, the J end by 0 bases, with 18 bases between. CDR3 in DNA: TGTGCCAGCAGTCAGAAGCAGGGCCCCGTTAGCAATCAGCCCCAGCATTTT. Its protein product is CASSQKQGPVSNQPQHF.

This chain links TRBV28 with TRBJ1-1; possibly TRBD1 for D (6 bases). V dropped 2 bases and J dropped 2 bases, with 15 bases sitting between them. This CDR3 contains 16 residues. Germline CDR1 reads MDHEN; CDR2 reads SYDVKM. In nucleotides, the CDR3 is TGTGCCAGCAGTTTAGCCCCTGGGACACTCAACACTGAAGCTTTCTTT. This sequence encodes CASSLAPGTLNTEAFF.

V is TRBV19 and J is TRBJ2-3, with D perhaps TRBD2 (6 bases). The CDR3 loop spans 13 amino acids. Germline values: CDR1 LNHDA, CDR2 SQIVND (reference sequence). V gave up 11 bases and J gave up 0 bases, with 12 bases separating them. The CDR3 protein is CARPGLSTDTQYF. The CDR3 bases are TGTGCCCGCCCGGGACTTAGCACAGATACGCAGTATTTT.